The 12 T cell receptor beta chains given below trace back to one sample, sequenced in a study of CD8+CD57+ T cells in acquired aplastic anemia. TCR beta VDJ and CDR3 profiling used genomic DNA as template. TCRdb re-called the reads through MiXCR, storing one row per CDR3 protein. Found here are around 200,000 distinct CDR3 sequences, less than 70% of them singletons; the top ten hold about 16%. Sequenced: sorted CD4+, CD8+, or CD8+CD57+ T cells (not recorded which) from PBMCs. The receptors were gathered from a human donor in good health, serving as a control.

The rearrangement links TRBV7-3 to TRBJ1-2, with TRBD1 matching over 8 bases. There are 13 residues in the CDR3. Germline CDR1 and CDR2: SGHTA and FQGTGA. V trimming: 1 base; J trimming: 8 bases; junction bases outside the gene matches: 3. The chain's CDR3 is CASSLSRGHGYTF. As DNA, the CDR3 is TGTGCCAGCAGCTTAAGCAGGGGGCACGGCTACACCTTC.

The chain joins TRBV19 to TRBJ2-2, with D tentatively TRBD1 (7 bases). The CDR3 totals 15 residues. Germline CDR1 and CDR2: LNHDA and SQIVND (reference sequence). The ends were cut back, 6 bases at V and 5 bases at J, with 16 bases in the middle. The CDR3 is CASSRGTEVTGELFF. DNA for the CDR3: TGTGCCAGTAGCCGCGGGACAGAGGTAACCGGGGAGCTGTTTTTT. Full variable domain (remainder filled in from reference TRBV19 and TRBJ2-2): DGGITQSPKYLFRKEGQNVTLSCEQNLNHDAMYWYRQDPGQGLRLIYYSQIVNDFQKGDIAEGYSVSREKKESFPLTVTSAQKNPTAFYLCASSRGTEVTGELFFGEGSRLTVL.

This clonotype was counted at least ten times. The chain couples TRBV5-8 to TRBJ2-2, with D possibly being TRBD1 (6 bases). V was cut by 0 bases and J by 4 bases, with 10 bases left in between. The CDR3 is made up of 15 amino acids. Germline V gives CDR1 SGHTS, CDR2 YDEGEE. The DNA of the CDR3 is TGTGCCAGCAGCTTGGGGCAGGGGACCACCGGGGAGCTGTTTTTT. Translation: CASSLGQGTTGELFF.

About this clonotype itself: This may arise from a read error, as a much more abundant clone is one base away. The V and J genes are TRBV3-2 and TRBJ1-2. TRBV3-2 is deemed a pseudogene. The CDR3 runs 13 residues. In DNA, the CDR3 is TGTGCCAGCAGCCAAGACGGGGAGTATGGCTACACCTTC. Translated: CASSQDGEYGYTF.

This clonotype has ten or more counts. This chain connects TRBV19 to TRBJ2-5, with 9 bases aligning to TRBD1. The junction had 15 bases not matched to a gene; V was cut back by 6 bases and J by 7 bases. CDR1 is LNHDA and CDR2 is SQIVND in the germline V gene (reference sequence). This CDR3 contains 16 residues. CDR3 region: CASRTSSGTGRGTQYF. Written as DNA, the CDR3 is TGTGCCAGTAGGACCTCGTCCGGGACAGGGAGGGGGACCCAGTACTTC. Drawing the rest from reference TRBV19 and TRBJ2-5, the complete variable domain is DGGITQSPKYLFRKEGQNVTLSCEQNLNHDAMYWYRQDPGQGLRLIYYSQIVNDFQKGDIAEGYSVSREKKESFPLTVTSAQKNPTAFYLCASRTSSGTGRGTQYFGPGTRLLVL.

This clonotype was picked up many times. The J gene is TRBJ1-3, the V gene TRBV7-2, with 8 bases aligning to TRBD1. The CDR3 loop spans 15 amino acids. The ends lost 3 bases at V and 2 bases at J; junction bases unmatched: 3. Germline-derived CDR1 and CDR2 are SGHTA and FQGNSA. For the CDR3, the DNA is TGTGCCAGCAGCTTTGGACAGGGTACTGGAAACACCATATATTTT. Amino acid sequence: CASSFGQGTGNTIYF. The whole variable domain, remainder taken from reference TRBV7-2 and TRBJ1-3, is GAGVSQSPSNKVTEKGKDVELRCDPISGHTALYWYRQSLGQGLEFLIYFQGNSAPDKSGLPSDRFSAERTGGSVSTLTIQRTQQEDSAVYLCASSFGQGTGNTIYFGEGSWLTVV.

V gene TRBV7-2 combines with J gene TRBJ1-6; a possible D gene is TRBD1 (6 bases). V gave up 1 base and J gave up 7 bases, with 11 bases separating them. The CDR3 contains 15 residues. Germline V lookup: CDR1 SGHTA, CDR2 FQGNSA. The CDR3 spells CASSLVGGTNSPLHF. The CDR3 bases are TGTGCCAGCAGCTTAGTAGGAGGGACAAATTCACCCCTCCACTTT.

This clonotype was recorded many times. This chain uses TRBV20-1 with TRBJ1-1, with TRBD1 identical over 9 bases. The CDR3 contains 16 residues. Germline CDR1 reads DFQATT; CDR2 reads SNEGSKA (reference sequence). V was clipped by 3 bases and J by 4 bases; unmatched bases: 12. Here the CDR3 reads CSASPTHRGPATEAFF. The CDR3 coding sequence is TGCAGTGCTAGCCCAACCCACAGGGGGCCGGCCACTGAAGCTTTCTTT.

This clonotype was recorded at least ten times. The chain employs TRBV3-1 and TRBJ1-5; D possibly corresponds to TRBD1 (5 bases). The CDR3 sequence is 13 residues long. Germline V gene data show CDR1 as LGHDT and CDR2 as YNNKEL (reference sequence). V was pared by 1 base and J by 7 bases, with 8 bases between. Written as DNA, the CDR3 is TGTGCCAGCAGCCAAGGGGGCCGGCAGCCCCAGCATTTT. As protein: CASSQGGRQPQHF.

Concerning this clonotype itself: Because the CDR3 is missing its conserved closing phenylalanine or tryptophan, this is likely a read error. Because the CDR3's place on the DNA is in doubt, the DNA is left out and the CDR3 is given as listed by TCRdb. CDR3 sequence: CASSLEGQPMLV. J is TRBJ2-5 and V is TRBV7-6; the DNA was not compared with TRBD1, the D call given in the table. Germline-derived CDR1 and CDR2 are SGHVS and FNYEAQ. The CDR3 is 12 residues long, counting both termini.

This clonotype was seen at least ten times. The J gene is TRBJ2-5, the V gene TRBV10-3; 13 bases align to TRBD2. Germline trimming cut 0 bases from V and 5 bases from J; bases unmatched to any gene: 3. Per the germline V gene, CDR1 is ENHRY and CDR2 is SYGVKD. The CDR3 contains 16 residues. For the CDR3, the DNA is TGTGCCATCAGTGAGTCGGGGGGACTAGCGGGGGAGACCCAGTACTTC. Its protein product is CAISESGGLAGETQYF.

The chain couples TRBV3-1 to TRBJ2-6, with D unclear. V was trimmed by 0 bases and J by 2 bases, leaving 5 bases between them. This CDR3 is 15 amino acids long. Germline V gives CDR1 LGHDT, CDR2 YNNKEL (reference sequence). The CDR3 bases are TGTGCCAGCAGCCAAGATGGGACTGGGGCCAACGTCCTGACTTTC. Translating gives CASSQDGTGANVLTF.